This T cell receptor (beta chain) was retrieved from a study of T-cell memory formation after mild COVID-19. Study-level background: Clusters of TCRs were largely donor specific.

CDR1 SQVTM and CDR2 ANQGSEA come from the germline V gene. Trimming shortened V by 5 bases and J by 4 bases, and 11 bases separated the two germline ends. CDR3 length: 13 residues. Details on this clonotype: Its antigen is as yet unknown.

Constant-segment primers served in 5'RACE that generated TCR alpha and TCR beta cDNA libraries bearing sample barcodes and UMIs. TCRdb recomputed calls from the 5' RACE reads with MiXCR, one row per CDR3 protein. The sample has 280,000 or so distinct CDR3 sequences; 8% to 9% are singletons. Study-level results: Most CD4+ clones that shrank were in CM and EM, while CD8+ ones turned up in EMRA. Pre-infection memory contained some responding clones, which suggested that cross-reactive memory had joined.

V is TRBV29-1 and J is TRBJ2-2; D may be TRBD2 (5 bases). This sequence originates from a man between 18 and 29 years old who had mild COVID-19 (a few samples of this study predate the infection). Cell type and time point are not known. The specimen was PBMCs or a T cell subset sorted from them (not recorded which). CDR3 DNA: TGCAGCGTTCGAGGGATTTCCACCGGGGAGCTGTTTTTT. Its translation: CSVRGISTGELFF.